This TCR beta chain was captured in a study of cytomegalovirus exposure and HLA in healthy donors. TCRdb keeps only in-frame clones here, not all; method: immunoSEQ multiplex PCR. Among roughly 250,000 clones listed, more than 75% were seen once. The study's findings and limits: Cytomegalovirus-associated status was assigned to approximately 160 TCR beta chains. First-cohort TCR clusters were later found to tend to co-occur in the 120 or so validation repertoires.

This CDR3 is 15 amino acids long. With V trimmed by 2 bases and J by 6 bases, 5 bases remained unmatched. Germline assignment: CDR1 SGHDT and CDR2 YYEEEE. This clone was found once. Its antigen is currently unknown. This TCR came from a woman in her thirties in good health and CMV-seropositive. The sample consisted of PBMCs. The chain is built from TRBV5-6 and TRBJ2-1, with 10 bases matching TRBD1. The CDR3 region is CASSFGTGASNEQFF. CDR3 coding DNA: TGTGCCAGCAGCTTCGGGACAGGGGCTTCCAATGAGCAGTTCTTC.